This T cell receptor beta chain is drawn from a study of CD8+ T cells in alopecia areata. Once RNA had been extracted, it was reverse transcribed into cDNA to act as the sequencing template. Clones were read by immunoSEQ multiplex PCR, and TCRdb kept only the in-frame ones, dropping some. The table has about 30,000 clones, about three fifths seen once. On this clone itself: What it binds is unknown.

The study's findings and limits: Resident alphabeta T-cell populations of normal skin are likewise subject to sequencing in scalp samples.

Researchers picked out CD4+ and CD8+ T cells from PBMCs by sorting. CDR1 is SEHNR, CDR2 FQNEAQ, per germline (reference sequence). V shed 1 base and J 3 bases; nucleotides not matched to a gene: 3. CDR3 length: 15 amino acids. This clonotype was sampled from a human donor with alopecia areata. This sequence joins TRBV7-9 and TRBJ1-1; 9 bases map to TRBD1. Sequences were obtained from NKG2D-high CD8+ T cells sorted from blood. CDR3 nucleotide sequence: TGTGCCAGCAGCTTAGAAGGACAGGGGTACACTGAAGCTTTCTTT. It is translated as CASSLEGQGYTEAFF.